Listed here are 19 T cell receptor beta chains from one sample, sequenced in a study of shared clonotypes between healthy human individuals. Sequencing was performed with immunoSEQ multiplex PCR; in TCRdb, only in-frame clones are kept and a portion is missing. The sample holds over a million clones, approximately 68% seen once. Sequenced sample: memory CD4+ T cells sorted from blood. The subset denotes: CD45RA-negative fraction. The origin of the receptors is a man between 18 and 29 years old in good health.

The V call is TRBV18, the J call TRBJ1-3; TRBD1 matches 7 bases. CDR3 length: 15 residues. Germline V lookup: CDR1 KGHSH, CDR2 LQKENI. Trimming removed 4 bases from V and 0 bases from J; junction bases left unmatched: 3. CDR3 protein: CASSLGGISGNTIYF. In DNA, the CDR3 is TGTGCCAGCTCACTAGGGGGCATCTCTGGAAACACCATATATTTT.

Regarding this clone: Different DNA sequences within this sample yield the same CDR3. CDR3 amino acids: CASSLGGSNEKLFF. The CDR3 DNA reads TGCGCCAGCAGCTTGGGGGGATCTAATGAAAAACTGTTTTTT. V and J are TRBV5-1 and TRBJ1-4; D call uncertain. This CDR3 comprises 14 residues. Deletions cut 0 bases from V and 3 bases from J, with 6 bases between. Per germline, CDR1 SGHRS and CDR2 YFSETQ.

This chain joins TRBV6-1 and TRBJ1-2; D ambiguous. CDR1 and CDR2 from the germline V gene are MNHNS and SASEGT. The CDR3 length is 13 residues. The V end lost 6 bases, the J end lost 7 bases, and 15 bases lay between the germline ends. The CDR3 loop is CASRAAVLGGYTF. Written as DNA, the CDR3 is TGTGCCAGCAGGGCCGCAGTCCTTGGTGGCTACACCTTC.

Only one count was recorded for this clone. V and J are TRBV2 and TRBJ2-7; 9 nucleotides line up with TRBD2. The CDR3 loop spans 16 amino acids. Germline trimming cut 6 bases from V and 2 bases from J; bases unmatched to any gene: 11. Per the germline V gene, CDR1 is SNHLY and CDR2 is FYNNEI. The CDR3 nucleotides are TGTGCCAGCAGCCTTACTTCTAGCGGGGTTACCTACGAGCAGTACTTC. It encodes CASSLTSSGVTYEQYF.

This clone was counted between two and nine times. J is TRBJ1-1 and V is TRBV29-1, with D unclear. Trimming cost V 0 bases and J 0 bases, with 11 bases left between them. CDR1 is SQVTM and CDR2 is ANQGSEA in the germline V gene. This CDR3 is 15 amino acids long. This chain's CDR3 is CSVEDVWQLNTEAFF. Written as DNA, the CDR3 is TGCAGCGTTGAAGATGTGTGGCAGTTGAACACTGAAGCTTTCTTT.

This clone was seen a handful of times. The V gene is TRBV27, the J gene TRBJ2-7, with D tentatively TRBD2 (5 bases). The germline gives CDR1 MNHEY, CDR2 SMNVEV (reference sequence). The CDR3 extends over 13 amino acids. Trimming cost V 7 bases and J 0 bases, with 10 bases left between them. The CDR3 bases are TGTGCCAGCAAAGAGGGCAACTCCTACGAGCAGTACTTC. It specifies CASKEGNSYEQYF.

The CDR3 region has the DNA TGTGCCAGCAGTGAACTTGGGGGAACAGATACGCAGTATTTT. Translation gives CASSELGGTDTQYF. The gene calls are TRBV6-1 and TRBJ2-3; D is perhaps TRBD1 or TRBD2 (5 bases each). CDR1 and CDR2 (germline): MNHNS, SASEGT. The CDR3 covers 14 residues. The ends were cut back, 2 bases at V and 3 bases at J, with 9 bases in the middle.

The chain employs TRBV7-2 and TRBJ2-7; unclear D gene. V lost 0 bases and J lost 1, with 10 bases in between. CDR1 is SGHTA, CDR2 FQGNSA, per germline. The CDR3 consists of 15 residues. The CDR3 DNA reads as TGTGCCAGCAGCTTAGCGCTGGGGTCTTCCTACGAGCAGTACTTC. The encoded protein is CASSLALGSSYEQYF.

The J gene is TRBJ1-2, the V gene TRBV30; D is ambiguous. The CDR3 runs 13 residues. Germline V CDR1 and CDR2: GTSNPN, SVGIG (reference sequence). The V gene lost 0 bases and the J gene lost 5 bases, with 10 bases spanning the gap. The CDR3 protein is CAWSVSLVYGYTF. CDR3 DNA sequence: TGTGCCTGGAGTGTAAGTTTGGTTTATGGCTACACCTTC. The full variable domain, completed using reference TRBV30 and TRBJ1-2, is SQTIHQWPATLVQPVGSPLSLECTVEGTSNPNLYWYRQAAGRGLQLLFYSVGIGQISSEVPQNLSASRPQDRQFILSSKKLLLSDSGFYLCAWSVSLVYGYTFGSGTRLTVV.

The gene calls are TRBV5-4 and TRBJ2-7; D remains ambiguous. Germline CDR1 is SGHNT and CDR2 is YYREEE (reference sequence). V lost 1 base and J lost 2, with 16 bases in between. CDR3 size: 16 residues. The CDR3 coding sequence is TGTGCCAGCAGCTTGAAATTTGTGGGTATGACCTACGAGCAGTACTTC. Amino acid sequence: CASSLKFVGMTYEQYF.

For this clone: The same CDR3 is also encoded by other DNA sequences in this sample. V usage is TRBV5-6 and J usage is TRBJ2-7, with 7 nucleotides matching TRBD1. This CDR3 contains 14 residues. V shed 0 bases and J 2 bases; nucleotides not matched to a gene: 2. Germline V lookup: CDR1 SGHDT, CDR2 YYEEEE. The CDR3 spells CASSLVDRAYEQYF. As DNA, the CDR3 is TGTGCCAGCAGCTTGGTAGACAGGGCCTACGAGCAGTACTTC.

This clone has just a few counts. This sequence joins TRBV7-9 and TRBJ1-1; D is unresolved. The CDR3 consists of 13 residues. The V and J ends lost 4 bases and 3 bases respectively, with 9 bases between them. Germline V gives CDR1 SEHNR, CDR2 FQNEAQ (reference sequence). This CDR3 is CASSSGVDTEAFF. The CDR3 bases are TGTGCCAGCAGCTCCGGAGTGGACACTGAAGCTTTCTTT.

This chain joins TRBV7-6 and TRBJ2-7; D not resolved. Germline CDR1 SGHVS, CDR2 FNYEAQ. The CDR3 spans 14 residues. V gave up 3 bases and J gave up 1 base, with 10 bases separating them. CDR3 bases: TGTGCCAGCAGCTTTTCGACGGATTCCTACGAGCAGTACTTC. This gives the protein CASSFSTDSYEQYF.

This chain connects TRBV9 to TRBJ2-2, with unresolved D. In germline, CDR1 is SGDLS, CDR2 YYNGEE. The CDR3 length is 12 residues. V was trimmed by 3 bases and J by 6 bases, leaving 6 bases between them. The CDR3 loop reads CASSAASGELFF. The CDR3 region has the DNA TGTGCCAGCAGCGCGGCTTCCGGGGAGCTGTTTTTT.

This clone was detected a few times. The chain links TRBV2 to TRBJ2-1; D gene uncertain. The CDR3 is 14 residues long. In germline, CDR1 is SNHLY, CDR2 FYNNEI. Trimming took 8 bases from V and 2 from J, leaving 13 bases between them. CDR3 DNA: TGTGCCAGCTCCCGGACCCGCACCTACAATGAGCAGTTCTTC. The encoded protein is CASSRTRTYNEQFF.

The J gene is TRBJ2-7, the V gene TRBV6-1; D perhaps matches TRBD2 (6 bases). Trimming pared 2 bases from V and 0 bases from J, leaving 11 bases between. From germline, CDR1 is MNHNS and CDR2 SASEGT. The CDR3 is made up of 15 amino acids. CDR3 region: CASSEIGRSSYEQYF. The CDR3 bases are TGTGCCAGCAGTGAAATAGGGAGGAGCTCCTACGAGCAGTACTTC.

This clone was recorded many times. The chain has TRBV4-3 and TRBJ2-2; D is undetermined. Looked up from germline, CDR1 is LGHNA and CDR2 is YSLEER. Trimming removed 0 bases at V and 2 bases at J, with 7 bases between. The CDR3 covers 15 residues. The CDR3 region is CASSQDPVNTGELFF. In DNA form, the CDR3 reads TGCGCCAGCAGCCAAGATCCGGTAAACACCGGGGAGCTGTTTTTT.

V is TRBV28 and J is TRBJ1-5, with D maybe TRBD1 (5 bases). Germline values: CDR1 MDHEN, CDR2 SYDVKM. V shed 10 bases and J shed 3 bases, with 19 bases lying between them. CDR3 length: 15 residues. As DNA, the CDR3 is TGTGCCACCGGAGCCACGGGGACCCTCAATCAGCCCCAGCATTTT. This translates into CATGATGTLNQPQHF.

The rearrangement uses TRBV5-1 and TRBJ1-3; TRBD1 matches at 7 bases. This CDR3 is 16 amino acids long. The V segment lost 4 bases and the J segment 4 bases; nucleotides outside the gene matches: 11. Germline V CDR1 and CDR2: SGHRS, YFSETQ. The CDR3, as DNA: TGCGCCAGCAGCCCTGGACAGGAGGGCACCGGAAACACCATATATTTT. Encoded protein: CASSPGQEGTGNTIYF.